This T cell receptor beta chain was sequenced in a study of blood T cell repertoires in COVID-19. Turning to the study itself: The analysed material was cDNA or gDNA that came from T cells, B-cell-depleted T cells, or PBMCs.

The data were produced by immunoSEQ multiplex PCR, yet TCRdb's version contains in-frame clones alone and is incomplete. The table lists about 110,000 clones, more than 75% of them singletons. Trimming removed 5 bases from V and 3 bases from J, with 13 bases in between. CDR3 length: 15 residues. Germline V gene data show CDR1 as SNHLY and CDR2 as FYNNEI. The receptor was derived from a man aged 35 to 55 with acute or convalescent COVID-19. The V call is TRBV2, the J call TRBJ1-4; D unresolved. Sequences were obtained from peripheral blood. The CDR3 spells CASSSTRIANEKLFF. The CDR3 nucleotides are TGTGCCAGCAGTTCTACGAGGATAGCTAATGAAAAACTGTTTTTT.